One and the same sample provided the 13 T cell receptor beta chains below, sequenced in a study of glioma-infiltrating T cells after dendritic cell vaccination. Time point meaning: after dendritic cell vaccination, including at tumor progression/relapse. The data were produced by immunoSEQ multiplex PCR, yet TCRdb's version contains in-frame clones alone and is incomplete. This table holds approximately 110,000 clones, almost 90% found once. The sequencing used blood, collected after dendritic cell vaccination. The receptors come from a human donor with glioblastoma.

CDR3 DNA: TGTGCCAGCAGTTACTCCGCCCAGGGGGCCACCTACGAGCAGTACTTC. Residues: CASSYSAQGATYEQYF. The gene calls are TRBV6-5 and TRBJ2-7; 8 bases fit TRBD1. Germline CDR1 and CDR2: MNHEY and SVGAGI. The CDR3 loop spans 16 amino acids. The junction had 6 bases not matched to a gene; V was cut back by 0 bases and J by 2 bases.

The gene calls are TRBV7-9 and TRBJ1-5, with 9 bases that match TRBD1. Germline values: CDR1 SEHNR, CDR2 FQNEAQ (reference sequence). The CDR3 loop spans 16 amino acids. V lost 1 base and J lost 0; bases outside the gene matches: 1. The CDR3, as DNA: TGTGCCAGCAGCTTAGGGACAGGGGTTAGCAATCAGCCCCAGCATTTT. It is translated as CASSLGTGVSNQPQHF.

This clone is a singleton in its sample. The V and J genes are TRBV5-6 and TRBJ2-4, with D uncertain. CDR3 length: 12 amino acids. V gave up 0 bases and J gave up 6 bases, with 4 bases separating them. Germline CDR1 reads SGHDT; CDR2 reads YYEEEE. This CDR3 reads CASSLDRNIQYF. The CDR3 DNA reads as TGTGCCAGCAGCTTGGACAGAAACATTCAGTACTTC.

The chain carries TRBV25-1 and TRBJ2-7, with D possibly matching TRBD1 (5 bases). The length of the CDR3 is 14 residues. Germline CDR1 is MGHDK and CDR2 is SYGVNS. V lost 8 bases and J lost 5, with 19 bases in between. The CDR3 region is CASGAVGPRNEQYF. CDR3 bases: TGTGCCAGCGGGGCTGTAGGACCCCGGAACGAGCAGTACTTC.

Only one count was recorded for this clone. The rearrangement joins TRBV5-1 to TRBJ2-3, with 8 bases aligning to TRBD2. There are 17 residues in the CDR3. Germline lookup yields CDR1 SGHRS and CDR2 YFSETQ. V was clipped by 0 bases and J by 1 base; unmatched bases: 7. CDR3 DNA sequence: TGCGCCAGCAGCTTGGCCAGGGGAGCGGGGGGCACAGATACGCAGTATTTT. Translated: CASSLARGAGGTDTQYF.

J is TRBJ1-2 and V is TRBV23-1; D gene ambiguous. TRBV23-1 is given ORF status, its function remaining uncertain. V lost 4 bases and J 5 bases, leaving 20 bases between the germline ends. The CDR3 covers 16 residues. CDR3 protein: CASSPRHRRGWYGYTF. The CDR3 nucleotides read TGCGCCAGCAGTCCGCGACACCGACGGGGATGGTATGGCTACACCTTC.

The chain couples TRBV5-1 to TRBJ2-1, with D unclear. The CDR3 spans 12 residues. Trimming stripped 4 bases from V and 7 bases from J, with 9 bases between. Germline V gene lookup returns CDR1 SGHRS and CDR2 YFSETQ. The CDR3: CASSPQMNEQFF. The CDR3 DNA follows: TGCGCCAGCAGCCCACAGATGAATGAGCAGTTCTTC.

The genes are TRBV11-2 and TRBJ2-7, with 9 bases that match TRBD2. The V gene's germline CDR1 is SGHAT and CDR2 FQNNGV. The CDR3 is 16 amino acids. With 0 bases clipped from V and 5 bases from J, the junction kept 8 bases outside the gene matches. The DNA of the CDR3 is TGTGCCAGCAGCTTAGATAGGGTAGCGGGAGCCCACGAGCAGTACTTC. Its translation is CASSLDRVAGAHEQYF.

The V call is TRBV5-1, the J call TRBJ2-7, with 12 bases fitting TRBD2. J was trimmed by 4 bases and V by 4 bases; bases with no gene match: 6. This CDR3 spans 15 amino acids. Germline CDR1 reads SGHRS; CDR2 reads YFSETQ. CDR3 sequence reads: CASSATGTSGYEQYF. CDR3 nucleotide sequence: TGCGCCAGCAGCGCCACCGGGACTAGCGGGTACGAGCAGTACTTC. Full variable domain (rest looked up from reference TRBV5-1 and TRBJ2-7): KAGVTQTPRYLIKTRGQQVTLSCSPISGHRSVSWYQQTPGQGLQFLFEYFSETQRNKGNFPGRFSGRQFSNSRSEMNVSTLELGDSALYLCASSATGTSGYEQYFGPGTRLTVT.

This chain uses TRBV15 with TRBJ1-3, with unresolved D. The CDR3 loop spans 18 amino acids. Germline-derived CDR1 and CDR2 are LNHNV and YYDKDF (reference sequence). Trimming shortened V by 0 bases and J by 2 bases, and 17 bases separated the two germline ends. This CDR3 is CATSRDPEGRGTGNTIYF. The CDR3 DNA is TGTGCCACCAGCAGAGACCCTGAGGGCAGAGGGACTGGAAACACCATATATTTT.

The count of this clone is one. The V and J genes are TRBV4-1 and TRBJ1-5; perhaps TRBD1 as D (6 bases). The V gene's germline CDR1 is MGHRA and CDR2 YSYEKL. This CDR3 spans 18 amino acids. V was cut by 0 bases and J by 4 bases, with 19 bases left in between. As DNA, the CDR3 is TGCGCCAGCAGCCAAGAGGCCGCAGGGGCCCTCTTAAATCAGCCCCAGCATTTT. This gives the protein CASSQEAAGALLNQPQHF.

The genes are TRBV11-1 and TRBJ2-5, with 8 positions matching TRBD1. V trimming: 5 bases; J trimming: 1 base; junction bases outside the gene matches: 6. Germline assignment: CDR1 SGHAT and CDR2 FQDESV (reference sequence). The CDR3 consists of 15 residues. The CDR3 sequence is CASSPIQGVQETQYF. In DNA form, the CDR3 reads TGTGCCAGCAGCCCCATACAGGGGGTCCAAGAGACCCAGTACTTC.

The chain has TRBV18 and TRBJ2-7; D possibly corresponds to TRBD1 (5 bases). V shed 2 bases and J shed 1 base, with 12 bases lying between them. Germline CDR1 and CDR2: KGHSH and LQKENI. The CDR3 has 15 amino acids. The CDR3 bases are TGTGCCAGCTCACCAGGGGCAGCCATATCCTACGAGCAGTACTTC. It translates to CASSPGAAISYEQYF.